The rows below give T cell receptor beta chains drawn from one sample of a study of blood T cells in healthy people across ages. TCRdb re-called the 5' RACE reads through MiXCR, storing one row per CDR3 protein. The data contain approximately 800,000 distinct CDR3 sequences, around a quarter of them singletons. These sequences were also reported in another study, on T cells of mothers and their children.

The specimen sequenced was blood. These receptors were taken from a boy aged 10-17 years in good health. CDR3s include the opening cysteine and the closing phenylalanine or tryptophan. Fields, in order: D gene, J gene, V gene, clone size, CDR3 DNA, CDR3 protein. The D gene is left open where the match is weak. Clone size is shown for a subset of rows, as once, few, many or a class of expanded clone.

>.|TRBJ2-2|TRBV12-3/TRBV12-4|.
TGTGCCAGCAGTTTATTTCCAGGCGGGGAGCTGTTTTTT
CASSLFPGGELFF
>.|TRBJ2-7|TRBV2|many
TGTGCCAGCACAAACTTCTACGAGCAGTACTTC
CASTNFYEQYF
>.|TRBJ2-7|TRBV4-3|.
TGCGCCAGCAGCCAAGGGGTGTATTCCTACGAGCAGTACTTC
CASSQGVYSYEQYF
>.|TRBJ1-1|TRBV6-1|.
TGTGCCAGCAGTGATAGGGCTACATGGGTAAACACTGAAGCTTTCTTT
CASSDRATWVNTEAFF
>TRBD2|TRBJ2-7|TRBV4-1|.
TGCGCCAGCAGCCAACTAGCGGGGGAGCAGTACTTC
CASSQLAGEQYF
>.|TRBJ2-1|TRBV7-2|.
TGTGCCAGCAGCCCTACCTCTTCCCCTAGCGTCGAGCAGTTCTTC
CASSPTSSPSVEQFF
>.|TRBJ2-4|TRBV4-2|.
TGTGCCAGCAGCCAAGTAGCGGAGGGCGCCAAAAACATTCAGTACTTC
CASSQVAEGAKNIQYF
>TRBD1|TRBJ1-5|TRBV20-1|.
TGCAGTGCTAGCGGGCAGGGGGTGGGTAATCAGCCCCAGCATTTT
CSASGQGVGNQPQHF
>TRBD1|TRBJ1-4|TRBV3-1|.
TGTGCCAGCAGCAGACGGACAGGGGAGGACAAACTGTTTTTT
CASSRRTGEDKLFF
>.|TRBJ1-1|TRBV11-2|.
TGTGCCAGCAGCTCCGGTCCGGGCACTGAAGCTTTCTTT
CASSSGPGTEAFF
>TRBD2|TRBJ2-7|TRBV29-1|.
TGCAGCGTCGCGACTAGCGGGACGTACGAGCAGTACTTC
CSVATSGTYEQYF
>.|TRBJ1-1|TRBV5-1|few
TGCACCAGCAGCTGGGATCGCAGGGTGGGCACTGAAGCTTTCTTT
CTSSWDRRVGTEAFF
>.|TRBJ2-1|TRBV7-9|.
TGTGCCAGCAGTCCATTGCCAGGGGTAGGGTCCTACAATGAGCAGTTCTTC
CASSPLPGVGSYNEQFF
>.|TRBJ2-5|TRBV28|.
TGTGCCAGCAGTTTACTCCCAACTGGGAAGGAGCAGTACTTC
CASSLLPTGKEQYF
>.|TRBJ2-3|TRBV13|.
TGTGCCAGCAGCTTAGTGGGGGGGGCAAATACGCAGTATTTT
CASSLVGGANTQYF
>.|TRBJ2-1|TRBV9|few
TGTGCCAGCAGCGCGACCGACGCTATGGGGTACAATGAGCAGTTCTTC
CASSATDAMGYNEQFF
>TRBD1|TRBJ2-1|TRBV14|few
TGTGCCAGCAGCCGACAGGGGGGTGAGCAGTTCTTC
CASSRQGGEQFF
>TRBD1|TRBJ1-1|TRBV20-1|few
TGCAGTGCTGTGGACAGGGGCCTAGAAGCTTTCTTT
CSAVDRGLEAFF
>.|TRBJ2-7|TRBV29-1|.
TGCAGCGTTGAAGTCGCAGGGTATCACGAGCAGTACTTC
CSVEVAGYHEQYF
>TRBD2|TRBJ2-7|TRBV4-3|.
TGCGCCAGCAGCCGGAGACTAGCGATCGACGAGCAGTACTTC
CASSRRLAIDEQYF
>.|TRBJ2-7|TRBV10-2|.
TGCGCCAGCATGCCGGGAAATTCCTACGAGCAGTACTTC
CASMPGNSYEQYF
>TRBD2|TRBJ2-3|TRBV20-1|.
TGCAATGCTAGAGAGTGGAAGAAGCGGGGGGACCCCACAGATACGCAGTATTTT
CNAREWKKRGDPTDTQYF
>.|TRBJ1-1|TRBV7-9|few
TGTGCCAGCAGCCGTGTAGGAGGCACTGAGGCTTTCTTT
CASSRVGGTEAFF
>.|TRBJ2-1|TRBV5-1|few
TGCGCCAGCAGCCCCCACCGGGAGCAGTTCTTC
CASSPHREQFF
>.|TRBJ2-7|TRBV20-1|.
TGCAGTGCACAAAACCGGGACTCTTACTCCTACGAGCAGTACTTC
CSAQNRDSYSYEQYF
>.|TRBJ2-1|TRBV28|.
TGTGCCAGCAGCCCTTCAACAGGGACCAATGAGCAGTTCTTC
CASSPSTGTNEQFF
>.|TRBJ2-5|TRBV7-2|.
TGTGCCAGCAGCTTAGGCAGGGCGGACCAAGAGACCCAGTACTTC
CASSLGRADQETQYF
>.|TRBJ1-2|TRBV28|.
TGTGCCAGCAGTGAAGGGCAGGGGCGCCGTGACTACACCTTC
CASSEGQGRRDYTF
>TRBD1|TRBJ1-1|TRBV29-1|.
TGCAGCGTTGACTGGGCAGGGGGAGGGACTAACACTGAAGCTTTCTTT
CSVDWAGGGTNTEAFF
>.|TRBJ2-3|TRBV12-3/TRBV12-4|.
TGTGCCAGCCTCCAGCATAGCACAGATACGCAGTATTTT
CASLQHSTDTQYF
>.|TRBJ1-2|TRBV6-5|.
TGTGCCAGCAGTTCCTCCCGCGGCTACACCTTC
CASSSSRGYTF
>TRBD1|TRBJ2-5|TRBV28|.
TGTGCCAGCAGTTGGGACAGGGAGACCAATGAGCAGTACTTC
CASSWDRETNEQYF
>.|TRBJ2-3|TRBV29-1|few
TGCAGCGTTGCTCATACAAGAGGCACAGATACGCAGTATTTT
CSVAHTRGTDTQYF
>.|TRBJ2-3|TRBV12-3/TRBV12-4|.
TGTGCCAGCAGGCCAGGCACAGATACGCAGTATTTT
CASRPGTDTQYF
>TRBD1|TRBJ1-5|TRBV14|.
TGTGCCAGCAGCCCGGACAGGACTAGCAATCAGCCCCAGCATTTT
CASSPDRTSNQPQHF
>TRBD1|TRBJ2-7|TRBV12-3/TRBV12-4|few
TGTGCCAGCAGCGATACAGGGGTACGCGAGCAGTACTTC
CASSDTGVREQYF
>.|TRBJ2-2|TRBV25-1|few
TGTGCCAGCAGTGAATCCCCAGGGTACACCGGGGAGCTGTTTTTT
CASSESPGYTGELFF
>.|TRBJ2-4|TRBV2|few
TGTGCCAGCAGTGACCACAGGGTTTCCAAAAACATTCAGTACTTC
CASSDHRVSKNIQYF
>TRBD2|TRBJ2-4|TRBV20-1|few
TGCAGTGCGCCCGCTCTCGGTGTTTCGACTAGCGGGGGCCATTTGACCAAAAACATTCAGTACTTC
CSAPALGVSTSGGHLTKNIQYF
>.|TRBJ2-5|TRBV25-1|many
TGTGCCAGCAGTGTTCAAAACCAAGAGACCCAGTACTTC
CASSVQNQETQYF
>TRBD2|TRBJ2-7|TRBV28|.
TGTGCCAGCAGTTTGATAACTAGCGAGATCGATTACGAGCAGTACTTC
CASSLITSEIDYEQYF
>.|TRBJ2-2|TRBV12-3/TRBV12-4|few
TGTGCCAGCAGAAATCCCTACCCGGACAGAGCGAACACCGGGGAGCTGTTTTTT
CASRNPYPDRANTGELFF
>TRBD2|TRBJ2-5|TRBV27|few
TGTGCCAGCAGCCCGGGGCCGGGGGGCCAAGAGACCCAGTACTTC
CASSPGPGGQETQYF
>.|TRBJ2-1|TRBV29-1|.
TGCAGCGTTTCGACAACCGGGGGCAATGAGCAGTTCTTC
CSVSTTGGNEQFF